The clone carrying this T cell receptor beta chain has just a few counts. The antigen is unknown. This same CDR3 is encoded by further DNA sequences in the sample. This sample is drawn from a study of cytomegalovirus exposure and HLA in healthy donors. Study-wide points: Earlier analysis looked at TCR beta V segments, and most were productive about 90% or about 30% of the time. The study assumed roughly uniform donor sequencing depth for presence/absence analyses.

Losses at the gene ends were 4 bases for V and 7 bases for J; bases not matched to a gene: 4. Looked up from germline, CDR1 is MNHEY and CDR2 is SMNVEV (reference sequence). This CDR3 has 14 amino acids. The PCR ran on 60 Vbeta and 13 Jbeta primers. The repertoire was sequenced with immunoSEQ multiplex PCR; TCRdb's copy has only in-frame clones and lacks some. In the table there are 150,000 to 180,000 clones, around 75% of which are singletons. The receptor was isolated from a young man in good health and CMV-seropositive. Sample: PBMCs. This rearrangement joins TRBV27 to TRBJ1-3; 10 bases are shared with TRBD1. The CDR3 coding sequence is TGTGCCAGCAGTTCCCGGACAGGGGGTAACACCATATATTTT. It is translated as CASSSRTGGNTIYF.